This T cell receptor beta chain was documented in a study of blood T cell repertoires in COVID-19. The method was immunoSEQ multiplex PCR; TCRdb's version includes in-frame clones alone and lacks a portion of them. In the table there are around 250,000 clones, about 87% of which are singletons. Trimming took off 2 bases at V and 3 bases at J, with 13 bases between the two ends. CDR1 is SEHNR and CDR2 is FQNEAQ in the germline V gene (reference sequence). This CDR3 spans 15 amino acids. Sequenced sample: peripheral blood. The TCR comes from a human donor in a cohort sampled during active COVID-19. This rearrangement joins TRBV7-9 to TRBJ1-1, with D tentatively TRBD1 (5 bases). The CDR3, as DNA: TGTGCCAGCAGCTTATTGGGTGGAGGGGACACTGAAGCTTTCTTT. Translating gives CASSLLGGGDTEAFF.